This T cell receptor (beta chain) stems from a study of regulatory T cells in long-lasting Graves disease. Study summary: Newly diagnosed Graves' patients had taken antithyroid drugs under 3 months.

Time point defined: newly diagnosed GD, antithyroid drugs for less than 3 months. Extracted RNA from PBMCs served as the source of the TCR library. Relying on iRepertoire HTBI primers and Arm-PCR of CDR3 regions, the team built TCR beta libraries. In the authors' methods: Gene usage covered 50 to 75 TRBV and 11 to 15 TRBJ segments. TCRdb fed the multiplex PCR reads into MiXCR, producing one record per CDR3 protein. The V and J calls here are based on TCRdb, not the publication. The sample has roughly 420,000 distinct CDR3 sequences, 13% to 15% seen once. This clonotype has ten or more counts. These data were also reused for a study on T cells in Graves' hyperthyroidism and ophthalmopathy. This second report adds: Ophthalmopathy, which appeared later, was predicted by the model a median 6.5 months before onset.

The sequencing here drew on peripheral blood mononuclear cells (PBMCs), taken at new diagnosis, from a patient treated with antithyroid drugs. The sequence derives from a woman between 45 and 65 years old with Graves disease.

This CDR3 is CASSLFPFGPRRLTGFEQYF. As DNA, the CDR3 is TGTGCCAGCAGTTTATTCCCTTTCGGGCCGCGCCGGTTGACAGGATTCGAGCAGTACTTC. The chain uses TRBV28 and TRBJ2-7; D might be TRBD1 (6 bases). The CDR3 contains 20 residues. CDR1 and CDR2 from the germline V gene are MDHEN and SYDVKM. Trimming shortened V by 1 base and J by 6 bases, and 31 bases separated the two germline ends.